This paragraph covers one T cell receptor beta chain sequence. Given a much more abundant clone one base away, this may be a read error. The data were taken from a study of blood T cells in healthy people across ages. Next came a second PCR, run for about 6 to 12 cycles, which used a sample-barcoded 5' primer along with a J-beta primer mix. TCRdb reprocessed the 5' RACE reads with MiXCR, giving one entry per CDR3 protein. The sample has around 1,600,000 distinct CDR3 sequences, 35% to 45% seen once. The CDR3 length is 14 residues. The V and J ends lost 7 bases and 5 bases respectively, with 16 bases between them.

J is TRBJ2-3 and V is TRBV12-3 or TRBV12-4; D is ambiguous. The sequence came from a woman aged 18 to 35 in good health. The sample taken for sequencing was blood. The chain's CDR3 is CASMDGIAGDTQYF. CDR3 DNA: TGTGCCAGCATGGACGGAATCGCTGGAGATACGCAGTATTTT.